This T cell receptor (beta chain) was sequenced during a study of T-cell memory formation after mild COVID-19. TCRdb called the 5' RACE reads again in MiXCR, with one record for every CDR3 protein. The sample shows fewer than 500,000 distinct CDR3 sequences, roughly 25% of them seen only once. CDR3 length equals 13 residues. Trimming stripped 9 bases from V and 2 bases from J, with 13 bases between. The V gene's germline CDR1 is MRHNA and CDR2 SNTAGT. This clonotype was counted only a few times. This clonotype originated in an adult woman who had mild COVID-19 (a few samples of this study predate the infection). Cell type and time point are not known. The sample was PBMCs or a T cell subset sorted from them (not recorded which). The chain carries TRBV6-4 and TRBJ1-1, with D hard to call. The CDR3 reads CARPNLYNTEAFF. CDR3 DNA sequence: TGTGCCAGGCCTAATTTGTATAACACTGAAGCTTTCTTT.